This T cell receptor (beta chain) was recovered during a study of T cells of healthy individuals. This clonotype has at least ten counts. TCRdb called the 5' RACE reads again in MiXCR, with one record for every CDR3 protein. The sample includes tens of thousands of distinct CDR3 sequences, roughly 5.1% seen only once; the top ten take about 7.5%. The CDR3 is 16 amino acids. The germline CDR1 and CDR2 sequences are SQVTM and ANQGSEA. Trimming pared 3 bases from V and 0 bases from J, leaving 12 bases between. The receptor comes from a female donor in good health. The gene calls are TRBV29-1 and TRBJ2-6, with D possibly being TRBD2 (6 bases). The chain's CDR3 is CSVEGGARSGANVLTF. CDR3 nucleotide sequence: TGCAGCGTTGAGGGGGGAGCGCGCTCTGGGGCCAACGTCCTGACTTTC.